Listed below are T cell receptor beta chains from one sample, sequenced in a study of blood T cell repertoires in COVID-19. Assay: immunoSEQ multiplex PCR; the TCRdb copy retains only in-frame clones and omits some. Among roughly 130,000 clones listed, approximately 87% were seen once. The sequenced sample was peripheral blood. The source is a woman aged 55-69 years with acute or convalescent COVID-19. CDR3s include the opening cysteine and the closing phenylalanine or tryptophan. A D gene is named only where the DNA matches it firmly. Part of the rows lack a size; the others show once, few, many or a class for expanded clones.

j_gene,abundance,v_gene,d_gene,CDR3nt,CDR3aa
TRBJ1-1,-,TRBV7-9,-,TGTGCCAGCAGCTTAACCCTTGGCACTAAAGCTTTCTTT,CASSLTLGTKAFF
TRBJ2-4,-,TRBV14,-,TGTGCCAGCAGCCCCGGTGTAACTCAATACTTC,CASSPGVTQYF
TRBJ1-2,-,TRBV28,TRBD1,TGTGCCAGCAGTCCCCCGGGACAGGGCTATGGCTACACCTTC,CASSPPGQGYGYTF
TRBJ2-1,-,TRBV5-1,TRBD2,TGCGCCAGCAGCTTACCCGGACTAGCTAATGAGCAGTTCTTC,CASSLPGLANEQFF
TRBJ2-2,-,TRBV19,-,TGTGCCAGTAAACCCAGGGGGGCGGGAGGTATAACCGGGGAGCTGTTTTTT,CASKPRGAGGITGELFF
TRBJ2-2,-,TRBV24-1,-,TGTGCCACCAGTGGCGGTCCAAGGTCCGGGGAGCTGTTTTTT,CATSGGPRSGELFF
TRBJ2-2,few,TRBV5-1,-,TGCGCCAGCTCAACTAGCCAGAGAGTCACCGGGGAGCTGTTTTTT,CASSTSQRVTGELFF
TRBJ1-1,-,TRBV6-6,-,TGTGCCAGCAGTCGAGGCGCCCTTGGACAGAGGTGGAACACTGAAGCTTTCTTT,CASSRGALGQRWNTEAFF
TRBJ1-1,-,TRBV30,-,TGTGCCTGGAGTTCCGGGATTGGAGGAGGAATTGAAGCTTTCTTT,CAWSSGIGGGIEAFF
TRBJ1-3,once,TRBV30,-,TGTGCCTGGAGTCCCATCACAGGCTTCTCTGGAAACACCATATATTTT,CAWSPITGFSGNTIYF
TRBJ2-2,-,TRBV5-1,TRBD1,TGCGCCAGCAGCCCGGTACAGGGGGCCATCGGGGAGCTGTTTTTT,CASSPVQGAIGELFF
TRBJ2-1,-,TRBV5-1,TRBD2,TGCGCCAGCAGGCGGGAGGGAAACTACAATGAGCAGTTCTTC,CASRREGNYNEQFF
TRBJ1-1,few,TRBV12-3/TRBV12-4,TRBD1,TGTGCCAGCAGTCTCAGGGGGGACACTGAAGCTTTCTTT,CASSLRGDTEAFF
TRBJ1-1,-,TRBV11-3,TRBD1,TGTGCCAGCAGCTTAGATCTAAGGGGGCAAGCTTTCTTT,CASSLDLRGQAFF
TRBJ1-5,few,TRBV19,-,TGTGCCAGTACCTCTGGACAGTACAGAAATCAGCCCCAGCATTTT,CASTSGQYRNQPQHF
TRBJ2-3,-,TRBV18,-,TGTGCCAGCTCACTGACAGGGTCCCGCGGGGTAGATACGCAGTATTTT,CASSLTGSRGVDTQYF
TRBJ1-2,-,TRBV19,-,TGTGCCAGTAGTATAACAGCCTCGGGCTACACCTTC,CASSITASGYTF
TRBJ1-4,-,TRBV20-1,-,TGCAGTGCCCGGTTGGTTGAAAAACTGTTTTTT,CSARLVEKLFF
TRBJ2-6,-,TRBV12-2,-,TGTGCAAGTCGCTTAGCGACATCGGGATCTGGGGCCAACGTCCTGACTTTC,CASRLATSGSGANVLTF
TRBJ1-3,-,TRBV20-1,-,TGCAGTGCTAGTCGGGGGGCTGGTGGAAACACCATATATTTT,CSASRGAGGNTIYF
TRBJ1-2,-,TRBV30,-,TGTGCCTGTAACGGAGGGACGGCTACCTCCTATGGCTACACCTTC,CACNGGTATSYGYTF
TRBJ2-3,-,TRBV5-8,-,TGTGCCAGCAGCTTGGTAGGGGCAATGAGAGATACGCAGTATTTT,CASSLVGAMRDTQYF
TRBJ1-6,-,TRBV27,TRBD1,TGTGCCAGCAGTTTATATCTGACAGGGGCCAATTCACCCCTCCACTTT,CASSLYLTGANSPLHF
TRBJ2-1,-,TRBV5-1,TRBD2,TGCGCCAGCAGCGCGGGACTAGCGGGACTTTACAATGAGCAGTTCTTC,CASSAGLAGLYNEQFF
TRBJ1-1,-,TRBV14,-,TGTGCCAGCAGCCAAGATTTTACTGAGAACACTGAAGCTTTCTTT,CASSQDFTENTEAFF
TRBJ1-2,-,TRBV3-1/TRBV3-2,-,TGTGCCAGCAGCCAATCAGGCGGCGGCAGGGGTCGTGGCTACACCTTC,CASSQSGGGRGRGYTF
TRBJ2-1,-,TRBV6-5,TRBD2,TGTGCCAGCAGGATCGGGACTAGCCCTCGCAATGAGCAGTTCTTC,CASRIGTSPRNEQFF
TRBJ1-5,once,TRBV15,-,TGTGCCACCAGCAGAGAGCAGGGGAATGTGGCGCCCCAGCATTTT,CATSREQGNVAPQHF
TRBJ1-4,-,TRBV27,-,TGTGCCAGCAGTTCCCTCGGCTGGGCCGCCGTTGCAACTAATGAAAAACTGTTTTTT,CASSSLGWAAVATNEKLFF
TRBJ1-4,-,TRBV28,TRBD1,TGTGCCAGCAGTGACGCAGGGGGCAAGGGCGAAAAACTGTTTTTT,CASSDAGGKGEKLFF
TRBJ1-2,-,TRBV19,-,TGTGCCAGTAGTCTAACCGGGACACCCTACACCTTC,CASSLTGTPYTF
TRBJ1-6,few,TRBV15,-,TGTGCCACCAGCGAAAGGGACAATTTGGGTCGGACATATAATTCACCCCTCCACTTT,CATSERDNLGRTYNSPLHF
TRBJ2-6,-,TRBV7-9,-,TGTGCCAGCAGCTCGACTGGCTCTGGGGCCAACGTCCTGACTTTC,CASSSTGSGANVLTF
TRBJ1-1,-,TRBV12-5,TRBD1,TGTGCTAGTGGCCGCGGGACAGTCACTGAAGCTTTCTTT,CASGRGTVTEAFF
TRBJ1-6,-,TRBV28,-,TGTGCCAGCATTCCCAGCGACCGAAATTCACCCCTCCACTTT,CASIPSDRNSPLHF
TRBJ1-2,-,TRBV10-3,-,TGTGCCATCAGTGATGAGATTGCGGGAGGCGGCTATGGCTACACCTTC,CAISDEIAGGGYGYTF
TRBJ1-3,-,TRBV6-5,-,TGTGCCAGCAGTTTAGGTAGGACAGCCGGAAACACCATATATTTT,CASSLGRTAGNTIYF
TRBJ1-1,-,TRBV29-1,-,TGCAGCGCTCAAGGCGGGGTTGGGGCCGGCACTGAAGCTTTCTTT,CSAQGGVGAGTEAFF
TRBJ1-2,-,TRBV25-1,-,TGTGCCAGCAGTGGCCGGACAGCCCAGTCTGGCTACACCTTC,CASSGRTAQSGYTF
TRBJ1-1,-,TRBV9,TRBD1,TGTGCCAGCAGCGTTCAGGGGGGCACTGAAGCTTTCTTT,CASSVQGGTEAFF
TRBJ2-3,-,TRBV3-1/TRBV3-2,-,TGTGCCAGCAGCCAATTGGGGAGTGGCGCAGATACGCAGTATTTT,CASSQLGSGADTQYF
TRBJ2-1,-,TRBV6-1,-,TGTGCCAGCAGTGAGCGGACTAGGGGGTTTACTGAGCAGTTCTTC,CASSERTRGFTEQFF
TRBJ2-1,-,TRBV5-5,-,TGTGCCAGCAGCTTGTGGGCCCCGAACCGCCGGTACAATGAGCAGTTCTTC,CASSLWAPNRRYNEQFF
TRBJ2-3,-,TRBV5-1,TRBD2,TGCGCCAGCAGCCCCGGGGGGACCTTCACAGATACGCAGTATTTT,CASSPGGTFTDTQYF
TRBJ2-1,-,TRBV18,TRBD2,TGTGCCAGCTCACCATGGCTAGCGGTGTCCAATGAGCAGTTCTTC,CASSPWLAVSNEQFF
TRBJ1-5,-,TRBV6-2/TRBV6-3,-,TGTGCCAGCAGTTACACAATCGGGTCGGAGAGGCCCCAGCATTTT,CASSYTIGSERPQHF
TRBJ1-1,-,TRBV10-1,-,TGCGCCAGCAGTGAACAGGGTAACACTGAAGCTTTCTTT,CASSEQGNTEAFF
TRBJ1-5,-,TRBV6-5,-,TGTGCCAGCAGTTACTCGGAGGGCAATCAGCCCCAGCATTTT,CASSYSEGNQPQHF
TRBJ1-6,-,TRBV18,-,TGTGCCAGCTCACTACACATCCCGACGGGGTCCACCTCTAATTCACCCCTCCACTTT,CASSLHIPTGSTSNSPLHF
TRBJ2-6,-,TRBV27,-,TGTGCCAGCAGTCCCCGCCAACAGGCGGGGGGGGCCAACGTCCTGACTTTC,CASSPRQQAGGANVLTF
TRBJ2-4,-,TRBV4-2,-,TGTGCCAGCAGCCAAGGAGATATAGCCAAAAACATTCAGTACTTC,CASSQGDIAKNIQYF
TRBJ1-4,-,TRBV7-9,TRBD1,TGTGCCAGCAGCTTTAGGGGGCAGGCTAATGAAAAACTGTTTTTT,CASSFRGQANEKLFF
TRBJ1-2,-,TRBV4-1,-,TGCGCCAGCAGCCAAGACAGGGTTCAAGGCTACACCTTC,CASSQDRVQGYTF
TRBJ2-5,-,TRBV29-1,-,TGCAGCGTGGGGGGGGGCCCTCCCGGGACCCAGTACTTC,CSVGGGPPGTQYF
TRBJ2-6,-,TRBV9,TRBD1,TGTGCCAGCAGCGTGGGACAGGGAGCTGGGGCCAACGTCCTGACTTTC,CASSVGQGAGANVLTF
TRBJ1-5,-,TRBV5-6,TRBD1,TGTGCCAGCAGCTTGGGGGGCAGGGGGCTTCAGCCCCAGCATTTT,CASSLGGRGLQPQHF
TRBJ2-1,-,TRBV16,-,TGTGCCAGCAGCCAATCGGCAGCGAGCAATGAGCAGTTCTTC,CASSQSAASNEQFF
TRBJ2-3,-,TRBV20-1,TRBD2,TGCAGTGCTAGTTTCATTAGCGGGAGAACAGATACGCAGTATTTT,CSASFISGRTDTQYF
TRBJ1-2,-,TRBV19,-,TGTGCCAGTCTAACTCTCGGGGGCTACACCTTC,CASLTLGGYTF